This TCR beta chain appears in the sequencing data of a study of blood T cell repertoires in COVID-19. The overall study: Italy, Spain and the United States were the sources of the convalescent and acute COVID-19 samples. Sample material is recorded as cDNA or gDNA derived from T cells, B-cell-depleted T cells, or PBMCs.

Trimming left V 4 bases short and J 0 bases short, with 11 bases between. CDR3 size: 15 residues. Germline CDR1 SGHNT, CDR2 YYREEE (reference sequence). This clone was seen more than once but under ten times. Original data processing: Reference gene primer amplification yielded estimated nucleated cell counts. The method was immunoSEQ multiplex PCR; TCRdb's version includes in-frame clones alone and lacks a portion of them. V and J calls and clone size are as listed in that table; D and trimming were resolved from the DNA. This sample has over 20,000 clones; around 83% occur once, and the top ten carry around 50%.

The source is a man aged 70-80 years with acute or convalescent COVID-19. The sequenced sample consisted of peripheral blood. V gene TRBV5-4 combines with J gene TRBJ1-3; a possible D gene is TRBD1 (6 bases). Written as DNA, the CDR3 is TGTGCCAGCAGCCTACGACAGGTCTCTGGAAACACCATATATTTT. Translating it yields CASSLRQVSGNTIYF.